This is a list of T cell receptor beta chains from one sample in a study of blood T cell repertoires in COVID-19. Sequencing used immunoSEQ multiplex PCR; TCRdb keeps in-frame clones, though not all of them. This sample has 250,000 to 300,000 clones, with approximately 84% found just once. Sequencing input: PBMCs or T cells enriched from blood (not recorded which). The source of these receptors is a man aged 50 to 59 who had recovered from COVID-19. Each CDR3 is given with its conserved first and last residue. The D gene is left open where the match is weak. Size tells how often a clone was seen (once, few, many) or the class of an expanded clone, and some rows leave it out.

j_gene: TRBJ1-2; abundance: NA; v_gene: TRBV5-4; len: 14; d_gene: NA; CDR3aa: CASTVDGGAYGYTF; CDR3nt: TGTGCCAGCACAGTAGACGGAGGGGCCTATGGCTACACCTTC
j_gene: TRBJ1-6; abundance: NA; v_gene: TRBV10-3; len: 15; d_gene: NA; CDR3aa: CAIRDVQGQNSPLHF; CDR3nt: TGTGCCATCAGGGATGTACAGGGCCAAAATTCACCCCTCCACTTT
j_gene: TRBJ1-1; abundance: NA; v_gene: TRBV5-1; len: 14; d_gene: TRBD1; CDR3aa: CASSWTGMGTEAFF; CDR3nt: TGCGCCAGCAGTTGGACAGGGATGGGGACTGAAGCTTTCTTT
j_gene: TRBJ1-4; abundance: NA; v_gene: TRBV18; len: 14; d_gene: TRBD1; CDR3aa: CASSHRGANEKLFF; CDR3nt: TGTGCCAGCTCCCACAGGGGAGCTAATGAAAAACTGTTTTTT
j_gene: TRBJ2-7; abundance: few; v_gene: TRBV7-2; len: 15; d_gene: TRBD2; CDR3aa: CASSPLSGLASEQYF; CDR3nt: TGTGCCAGCAGCCCCCTTTCCGGACTAGCGAGCGAGCAGTACTTC
j_gene: TRBJ2-7; abundance: NA; v_gene: TRBV5-6; len: 14; d_gene: NA; CDR3aa: CASSILRQHYEQYF; CDR3nt: TGTGCCAGCAGCATACTGCGACAGCACTACGAGCAGTACTTC
j_gene: TRBJ2-1; abundance: once; v_gene: TRBV3-1/TRBV3-2; len: 14; d_gene: NA; CDR3aa: CASSQGGVRIEQFF; CDR3nt: TGTGCCAGCAGCCAAGGCGGGGTTCGAATTGAGCAGTTCTTC
j_gene: TRBJ2-7; abundance: NA; v_gene: TRBV10-3; len: 14; d_gene: NA; CDR3aa: CAISESQGPYEQYF; CDR3nt: TGTGCCATCAGTGAGTCGCAGGGGCCCTACGAGCAGTACTTT
j_gene: TRBJ2-1; abundance: NA; v_gene: TRBV7-6; len: 15; d_gene: TRBD1; CDR3aa: CASSFRQGTYNEQFF; CDR3nt: TGTGCCAGCAGCTTCCGACAGGGGACATACAATGAGCAGTTCTTC
j_gene: TRBJ2-1; abundance: NA; v_gene: TRBV2; len: 17; d_gene: NA; CDR3aa: CASSASLWGGANNEQFF; CDR3nt: TGTGCCAGCAGCGCCTCCCTCTGGGGGGGGGCTAACAATGAGCAGTTCTTC
j_gene: TRBJ2-1; abundance: NA; v_gene: TRBV5-8; len: 12; d_gene: NA; CDR3aa: CASSPGYNEQFF; CDR3nt: TGTGCCAGCAGCCCGGGGTACAATGAGCAGTTCTTC
j_gene: TRBJ1-3; abundance: NA; v_gene: TRBV9; len: 15; d_gene: TRBD1; CDR3aa: CASSTTGNSGNTIYF; CDR3nt: TGTGCCAGCAGCACGACAGGGAACTCTGGAAACACCATATATTTT
j_gene: TRBJ2-2; abundance: NA; v_gene: TRBV5-1; len: 18; d_gene: TRBD1; CDR3aa: CASSLAPGQGWNTGELFF; CDR3nt: TGCGCCAGCAGCTTAGCCCCGGGACAGGGATGGAACACCGGGGAGCTGTTTTTT
j_gene: TRBJ2-7; abundance: few; v_gene: TRBV7-8; len: 14; d_gene: NA; CDR3aa: CASTSDISSYEQYF; CDR3nt: TGTGCCAGCACCTCCGACATTTCCTCCTACGAGCAGTACTTC
j_gene: TRBJ2-2; abundance: NA; v_gene: TRBV7-8; len: 15; d_gene: NA; CDR3aa: CASSLVQGSTGELFF; CDR3nt: TGTGCCAGCAGCTTAGTGCAGGGATCCACCGGGGAGCTGTTTTTT